This entry describes one TCR beta chain. The data stem from a study of T cell changes during pregnancy in multiple sclerosis. Only in-frame clones appear in the TCRdb table, and some are missing; sequencing was by immunoSEQ multiplex PCR. The sample records 30,000 or so clones, around nine tenths being singletons. This receptor was taken from a female donor in good health, enrolled as a control in a pregnancy study. This specimen consisted of CD4+ T cells from peripheral blood mononuclear cells, obtained in the first trimester of pregnancy.

CDR3 nucleotides: TGTGCCGGACTTAAAAGGAGTAACACTGAAGCTTTCTTT. It translates to CAGLKRSNTEAFF. The gene calls are TRBV30 and TRBJ1-1; D remains ambiguous. The germline V and J ends were trimmed by 8 bases and 2 bases, with 15 bases remaining between them. This CDR3 has 13 residues. Germline V gene data show CDR1 as GTSNPN and CDR2 as SVGIG (reference sequence).